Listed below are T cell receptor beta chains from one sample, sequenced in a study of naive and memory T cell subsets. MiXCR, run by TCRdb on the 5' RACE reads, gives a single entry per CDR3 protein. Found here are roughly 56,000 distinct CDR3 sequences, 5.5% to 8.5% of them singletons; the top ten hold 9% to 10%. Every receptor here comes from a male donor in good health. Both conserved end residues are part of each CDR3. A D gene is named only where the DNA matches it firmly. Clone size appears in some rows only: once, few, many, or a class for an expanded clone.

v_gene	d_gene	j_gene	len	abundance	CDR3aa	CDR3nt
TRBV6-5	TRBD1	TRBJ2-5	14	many	CASSWDSRGETQYF	TGTGCCAGCAGCTGGGACAGCCGAGGCGAGACCCAGTACTTC
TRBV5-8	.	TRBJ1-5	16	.	CASSGEVGVSNQPQHF	TGTGCCAGCAGCGGGGAGGTTGGGGTAAGCAATCAGCCCCAGCATTTT
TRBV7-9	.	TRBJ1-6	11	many	CASSLGEPLHF	TGTGCCAGCAGCTTAGGGGAACCCCTCCACTTT
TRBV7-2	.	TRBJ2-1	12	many	CASSLAAGEQFF	TGTGCCAGCAGCTTAGCAGCCGGTGAGCAGTTCTTC
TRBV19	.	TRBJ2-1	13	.	CASSIIGPNEQFF	TGTGCCAGTAGTATAATCGGACCCAATGAGCAGTTCTTC
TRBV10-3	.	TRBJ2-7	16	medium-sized	CAISVVRGAGVYEQYF	TGTGCCATCAGTGTGGTTCGCGGGGCAGGGGTCTACGAGCAGTACTTC
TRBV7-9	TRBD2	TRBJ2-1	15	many	CASSSGTSGINEQFF	TGTGCCAGCAGCTCCGGGACTAGCGGGATCAATGAGCAGTTCTTC
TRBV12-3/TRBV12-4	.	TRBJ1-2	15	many	CASSPVPVPNYGYTF	TGTGCCAGCAGTCCAGTACCAGTCCCTAACTATGGCTACACCTTC
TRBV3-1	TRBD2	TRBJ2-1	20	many	CASSQEGAGTSGISYNEQFF	TGTGCCAGCAGCCAAGAGGGGGCGGGGACTAGCGGGATTTCCTACAATGAGCAGTTCTTC
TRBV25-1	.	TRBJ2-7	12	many	CASSESSYEQYF	TGTGCCAGCAGTGAGTCCTCCTACGAGCAGTACTTC
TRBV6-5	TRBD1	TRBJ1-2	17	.	CASSYSRQGARDYGYTF	TGTGCCAGCAGTTACTCCCGGCAGGGGGCGCGGGACTATGGCTACACCTTC
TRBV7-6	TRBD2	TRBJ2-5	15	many	CASSLAGLAGVSQYF	TGTGCCAGCAGCTTAGCGGGGCTAGCGGGAGTGTCCCAGTACTTC
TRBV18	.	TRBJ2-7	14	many	CASSPAEQGGEQYF	TGTGCCAGCTCACCCGCCGAACAGGGAGGCGAGCAGTACTTC
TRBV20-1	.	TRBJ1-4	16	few	CSARDLRGGANEKLFF	TGCAGTGCTAGAGATCTGAGAGGAGGTGCTAATGAAAAACTGTTTTTT
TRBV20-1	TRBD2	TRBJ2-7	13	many	CSAHAAGVYEQYF	TGCAGTGCCCATGCTGCGGGAGTATACGAGCAGTACTTC
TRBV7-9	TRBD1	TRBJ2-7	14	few	CASSRDSASYEQYF	TGTGCCAGCAGCCGGGACAGTGCGTCCTACGAGCAGTACTTC
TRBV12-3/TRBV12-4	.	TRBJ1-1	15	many	CASSLRGRGSQEAFF	TGTGCCAGCAGTCTAAGAGGTCGGGGTTCCCAAGAAGCTTTCTTT
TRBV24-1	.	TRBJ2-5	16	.	CATSDGTRGAGETQYF	TGTGCCACCAGTGATGGGACGCGGGGTGCAGGAGAGACCCAGTACTTC
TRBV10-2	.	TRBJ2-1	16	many	CASSEPRGAPYNEQFF	TGCGCCAGCAGTGAGCCTAGGGGCGCCCCCTACAATGAGCAGTTCTTC
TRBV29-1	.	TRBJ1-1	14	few	CSVEDRDMNTEAFF	TGCAGCGTTGAAGATAGGGACATGAACACTGAAGCTTTCTTT
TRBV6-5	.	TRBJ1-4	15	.	CASSQGRDSWEKLFF	TGTGCCAGCAGTCAAGGACGAGATAGTTGGGAAAAACTGTTTTTT
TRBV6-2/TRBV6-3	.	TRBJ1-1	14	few	CASSPGTSNTEAFF	TGTGCCAGCAGTCCCGGGACATCGAACACTGAAGCTTTCTTT